This entry lists 2 T cell receptor beta chains sequenced from one sample in a study of CD8+CD57+ T cells in acquired aplastic anemia. Profiles of TCR beta VDJ and CDR3 were generated from a genomic DNA template. TCRdb re-analysed the reads in MiXCR, keeping a single row per CDR3 protein. The table has around 400,000 distinct CDR3 sequences, approximately 70% seen once. Specimen: sorted CD4+, CD8+, or CD8+CD57+ T cells (not recorded which) from PBMCs. These receptors all come from a human donor in good health, serving as a control.

The chain combines TRBV9 with TRBJ2-7, with D perhaps TRBD1 (6 bases). Trimming removed 5 bases from V and 5 bases from J, with 23 bases in between. In germline, CDR1 is SGDLS, CDR2 YYNGEE. The CDR3 is 16 amino acids. CDR3 residues: CASSPTPRQVTDEQYF. DNA of the CDR3: TGTGCCAGCAGTCCTACTCCTCGACAGGTAACAGACGAGCAGTACTTC. Complete variable domain (other parts from reference TRBV9 and TRBJ2-7): DSGVTQTPKHLITATGQRVTLRCSPRSGDLSVYWYQQSLDQGLQFLIQYYNGEERAKGNILERFSAQQFPDLHSELNLSSLELGDSALYFCASSPTPRQVTDEQYFGPGTRLTVT.

This clonotype was picked up one time. Given a much more abundant clone one base away, this may be a read error. CDR3 bases: TGTGCCAGCAGCCAAAACTCGGAGAACGCTGAAGCTTTCTTT. Residues: CASSQNSENAEAFF. This chain uses TRBV5-5 with TRBJ1-1, with no clear D. The CDR3 contains 14 residues. Germline V gene data show CDR1 as SGHKS and CDR2 as YYEKEE (reference sequence).